Below, 29 T cell receptor beta chains from the same sample are listed, as sequenced in a study of T cells in Graves' hyperthyroidism and ophthalmopathy. RNA transcripts served as the template for amplifying TCR beta CDR3 regions. The primer set for the first-round RT-PCR of the TCR CDR3 was HTBI. TCRdb re-analysed the multiplex PCR reads in MiXCR, keeping a single row per CDR3 protein. This repertoire shows a few hundred thousand distinct CDR3 sequences, approximately 15% found once; its top ten account for more than 10%. The sequenced sample consisted of blood. These receptors originate from a middle-aged woman with Graves' hyperthyroidism that later progressed to Graves' ophthalmopathy.

The chain uses TRBV18 and TRBJ1-1; 8 positions agree with TRBD1. This CDR3 spans 14 amino acids. Germline trimming cut 3 bases from V and 5 bases from J; bases unmatched to any gene: 5. From germline, CDR1 is KGHSH and CDR2 LQKENI. DNA for the CDR3: TGTGCCAGCTCACCGCAGGGGGCGAAGACTGAAGCTTTCTTT. It yields the protein CASSPQGAKTEAFF.

This clonotype came up many times. This sequence joins TRBV7-2 and TRBJ2-7; 7 bases fit TRBD1. Germline CDR1 reads SGHTA; CDR2 reads FQGNSA. The ends lost 3 bases at V and 3 bases at J; junction bases unmatched: 2. The length of the CDR3 is 13 residues. The CDR3 loop is CASSLGDSYEQYF. The CDR3 nucleotides read TGTGCCAGCAGCTTGGGGGACAGCTACGAGCAGTACTTC.

This chain links TRBV5-6 with TRBJ2-1; possible D gene TRBD2, 6 bases. The CDR3 runs 12 residues. From germline, CDR1 is SGHDT and CDR2 YYEEEE. Deletions cut 3 bases from V and 10 bases from J, with 11 bases between. The CDR3 sequence: CASSSTSSEQFF. The DNA for the CDR3 is TGTGCCAGCAGCTCCACTAGCAGCGAGCAGTTCTTC.

Here the CDR3 reads CAASRLSGELFF. The CDR3 DNA is TGTGCCGCCAGCAGACTCTCCGGGGAGCTGTTTTTT. The chain is built from TRBV2 and TRBJ2-2, with D hard to call. The CDR3 contains 12 residues. Trimming left V 11 bases short and J 6 bases short, with 13 bases between. Germline V gene lookup returns CDR1 SNHLY and CDR2 FYNNEI.

This clonotype has a handful of counts. The V and J genes are TRBV7-9 and TRBJ2-3, with 12 bases aligning to TRBD2. Trimming cost V 5 bases and J 3 bases; bases outside gene matches: 6. Looked up from germline, CDR1 is SEHNR and CDR2 is FQNEAQ (reference sequence). This CDR3 has 16 residues. CDR3 sequence reads: CASSKLAGGNTDTQYF. The CDR3 nucleotides read TGTGCCAGCAGCAAACTAGCGGGAGGCAATACAGATACGCAGTATTTT.

This clonotype was seen many times. The J gene is TRBJ2-7, the V gene TRBV11-2; 10 bases line up with TRBD2. The CDR3 has 18 amino acids. Germline V lookup: CDR1 SGHAT, CDR2 FQNNGV. After removal of 1 base from V and 2 bases from J, the junction contained 11 bases not matched to a gene. The CDR3 nucleotides are TGTGCCAGCAGCTTAGCGACCCCTACTAGCGGGACGCCCTACGAGCAGTACTTC. It is translated as CASSLATPTSGTPYEQYF.

V and J are TRBV6-1 and TRBJ2-3; D is possibly TRBD2 (6 bases). The length of the CDR3 is 14 residues. CDR1 is MNHNS, CDR2 SASEGT, per germline. The V end was cut by 7 bases, the J end by 3 bases, with 14 bases between. CDR3 amino acids: CASTSYRGTDTQYF. The CDR3 region has the DNA TGTGCCAGCACGTCCTATCGGGGGACAGATACGCAGTATTTT.

This clonotype has only a few counts. The chain has TRBV29-1 and TRBJ2-2; tentative D call: TRBD2 (5 bases). The V end was cut by 6 bases, the J end by 7 bases, with 15 bases between. Germline lookup yields CDR1 SQVTM and CDR2 ANQGSEA. The CDR3 length is 13 residues. The CDR3 nucleotides read TGCAGCGTGATGGACTGGGTCGGCGGGGAGCTGTTTTTT. Translated, it gives CSVMDWVGGELFF.

The chain has TRBV19 and TRBJ1-5; D gene ambiguous. Trimming took 2 bases from V and 0 from J, leaving 17 bases between them. This CDR3 is 18 amino acids long. Germline V gives CDR1 LNHDA, CDR2 SQIVND (reference sequence). CDR3 in amino acids: CASSITRGGLYSNQPQHF. CDR3 DNA sequence: TGTGCCAGTAGTATAACGCGCGGAGGATTATATAGCAATCAGCCCCAGCATTTT.

This clonotype has at least ten counts. V is TRBV28 and J is TRBJ1-4, with 7 bases matching TRBD1. This CDR3 region has 17 residues. Germline values: CDR1 MDHEN, CDR2 SYDVKM. With 5 bases clipped from V and 5 bases from J, the junction kept 14 bases outside the gene matches. In nucleotides, the CDR3 is TGTGCCAGCAGTCTACTTTCGGACAGGATGCGAAATGAAAAACTGTTTTTT. This gives the protein CASSLLSDRMRNEKLFF.

This clonotype has just one count. This CDR3 fails to terminate in the conserved phenylalanine or tryptophan, so it likely reflects a read error. The J gene is TRBJ1-1, the V gene TRBV2, with 7 bases aligning to TRBD1. The CDR3 runs to 17 residues. CDR1 SNHLY and CDR2 FYNNEI come from the germline V gene. CDR3 residues: CGSSVRQGGSSLTEAFV. DNA of the CDR3: TGTGGCAGCAGTGTTAGACAGGGAGGTTCGTCACTCACTGAAGCTTTCGTT.

At least ten counts were recorded for this clonotype. The genes are TRBV28 and TRBJ2-7; tentatively, D is TRBD2 (5 bases). Germline V gene data show CDR1 as MDHEN and CDR2 as SYDVKM. The CDR3 consists of 15 residues. Trimming pared 4 bases from V and 1 base from J, leaving 14 bases between. Written as DNA, the CDR3 is TGTGCCAGCAGTTCCCGTGGGAGCGAATCCTACGAGCAGTACTTC. Encoded protein: CASSSRGSESYEQYF. Looking up the rest from reference TRBV28 and TRBJ2-7 gives the full variable domain: DVKVTQSSRYLVKRTGEKVFLECVQDMDHENMFWYRQDPGLGLRLIYFSYDVKMKEKGDIPEGYSVSREKKERFSLILESASTNQTSMYLCASSSRGSESYEQYFGPGTRLTVT.

This clonotype has at least ten counts. The chain carries TRBV12-3 or TRBV12-4 and TRBJ2-2, with a weak D call TRBD1 (5 bases). The CDR3 length is 15 residues. Trimming shortened V by 6 bases and J by 0 bases, and 11 bases separated the two germline ends. The chain's CDR3 is CASSPRTSNTGELFF. In DNA form, the CDR3 reads TGTGCCAGCAGCCCCCGGACATCGAACACCGGGGAGCTGTTTTTT.

This clonotype was detected a few times. The chain recombines TRBV5-8 with TRBJ2-7; 9 bases are a match to TRBD2. Trimming at V came to 0 bases and at J to 2 bases, leaving 6 bases not matched to a gene. Germline V CDR1 and CDR2: SGHTS, YDEGEE. The CDR3 has 16 residues. DNA for the CDR3: TGTGCCAGCAGCTTGGCACCGGGACTAGCCACCTACGAGCAGTACTTC. Translated: CASSLAPGLATYEQYF.

This clonotype was detected ten times or more. This chain connects TRBV18 to TRBJ1-5; D unresolved. V was shortened by 0 bases and J by 6 bases, with 18 bases between the two germline ends. The CDR3 totals 17 residues. Germline V gene data show CDR1 as KGHSH and CDR2 as LQKENI. CDR3 residues: CASSPPFSEDLVQPQHF. CDR3 DNA sequence: TGTGCCAGCTCACCACCGTTCTCTGAGGATCTGGTTCAGCCCCAGCATTTT. Together with reference TRBV18 and TRBJ1-5, the CDR3 gives the full variable domain: NAGVMQNPRHLVRRRGQEARLRCSPMKGHSHVYWYRQLPEEGLKFMVYLQKENIIDESGMPKERFSAEFPKEGPSILRIQQVVRGDSAAYFCASSPPFSEDLVQPQHFGDGTRLSIL.

This clonotype was seen ten or more times. V and J are TRBV11-2 and TRBJ2-1, with 7 bases lining up with TRBD2. CDR1 is SGHAT and CDR2 is FQNNGV in the germline V gene. The CDR3 runs to 14 residues. V lost 3 bases to trimming and J lost 8 bases; unmatched junction nucleotides: 7. CDR3 nucleotides: TGTGCCAGCAGCTTGAGGGAGGGCTGGGATGAGCAGTTCTTC. Amino acid sequence: CASSLREGWDEQFF.

This clonotype appeared many times. The chain couples TRBV3-1 to TRBJ1-2, with D unclear. Trimming shortened V by 0 bases and J by 4 bases, and 3 bases separated the two germline ends. The CDR3 loop spans 12 amino acids. CDR1 is LGHDT, CDR2 YNNKEL, per germline (reference sequence). The CDR3 DNA reads TGTGCCAGCAGCCAAGAACTCTATGGCTACACCTTC. Translating gives CASSQELYGYTF.

This clonotype was counted ten times or more. J is TRBJ1-1 and V is TRBV20-1, with D possibly matching TRBD1 (5 bases). The germline V gene has CDR1 DFQATT and CDR2 SNEGSKA (reference sequence). The V end lost 1 base, the J end lost 9 bases, and 9 bases lay between the germline ends. This CDR3 has 11 residues. CDR3 nucleotides: TGCAGTGCTAGAGGTTTGGACAAAGCTTTCTTT. It encodes CSARGLDKAFF.

This clonotype was observed a few times. V gene TRBV25-1 combines with J gene TRBJ2-1; D is ambiguous. There are 13 residues in the CDR3. The germline V gene encodes CDR1 MGHDK and CDR2 SYGVNS. Between the trimmed V and J ends, which lost 3 bases and 2 bases, there was a span of 5 bases. In nucleotides, the CDR3 is TGTGCCAGCAGTGACCCTACCTACAATGAGCAGTTCTTC. Protein: CASSDPTYNEQFF. The full variable domain, its missing parts supplied by reference TRBV25-1 and TRBJ2-1, is EADIYQTPRYLVIGTGKKITLECSQTMGHDKMYWYQQDPGMELHLIHYSYGVNSTEKGDLSSESTVSRIRTEHFPLTLESARPSHTSQYLCASSDPTYNEQFFGPGTRLTVL.

This clonotype occurred many times. The chain has TRBV11-3 and TRBJ2-2; D not certain. This CDR3 has 12 amino acids. Germline CDR1 is SGHNT and CDR2 is YENEEA. Trimming removed 6 bases from V and 6 bases from J, with 8 bases in between. This chain's CDR3 is CASSHAPGELFF. The CDR3 DNA reads TGTGCCAGCAGTCACGCGCCCGGGGAGCTGTTTTTT.

This clonotype has at least ten counts. In DNA form, the CDR3 reads TGTGCCAGTAGTTACCGATTGGGACTAGCAACCGGGGAGCTGTTTTTT. The encoded protein is CASSYRLGLATGELFF. This chain connects TRBV19 to TRBJ2-2; 9 bases are a match to TRBD2. J gave up 5 bases and V 5 bases, and 9 bases lay outside the gene matches. The CDR3 runs 16 residues. Germline lookup yields CDR1 LNHDA and CDR2 SQIVND (reference sequence).

This clonotype has at least ten counts. The gene calls are TRBV12-3 or TRBV12-4 and TRBJ2-7; unclear D gene. V was clipped by 1 base and J by 9 bases, with 7 bases between them. The CDR3 covers 11 residues. This chain's CDR3 is CASSLGVVQYF. The CDR3 DNA sequence: TGTGCCAGCAGTTTAGGGGTTGTGCAGTACTTC.

This clonotype was picked up many times. The chain has TRBV29-1 and TRBJ2-5, with 8 bases identical to TRBD1. Germline V gene sequence: CDR1 SQVTM, CDR2 ANQGSEA. V lost 0 bases and J lost 3; bases outside the gene matches: 6. CDR3 length: 15 amino acids. The chain's CDR3 is CSVEDQGQAEETQYF. The CDR3 DNA reads TGCAGCGTTGAAGATCAGGGACAGGCGGAAGAGACCCAGTACTTC.

This chain joins TRBV2 and TRBJ1-2; no firm D call. Germline assignment: CDR1 SNHLY and CDR2 FYNNEI. Trimming shortened V by 7 bases and J by 4 bases, and 13 bases separated the two germline ends. The CDR3 length is 13 residues. The CDR3 is CASTLGLSYGYTF. The CDR3 nucleotides are TGTGCCAGCACCTTAGGACTCTCCTATGGCTACACCTTC.

The J gene is TRBJ2-1, the V gene TRBV27; D remains ambiguous. The CDR3 sequence is 15 residues long. The germline V gene encodes CDR1 MNHEY and CDR2 SMNVEV (reference sequence). The V end lost 2 bases, the J end lost 1 base, and 9 bases lay between the germline ends. CDR3 DNA: TGTGCCAGCAGTTTACGAGGTTGGTCCTACAATGAGCAGTTCTTC. Protein product: CASSLRGWSYNEQFF.

The rearrangement links TRBV6-1 to TRBJ1-1; the D gene is possibly TRBD1 (5 bases). Germline V gene lookup returns CDR1 MNHNS and CDR2 SASEGT. There are 15 residues in the CDR3. The CDR3 is CASTGSGTVNTEAFF. CDR3 DNA: TGTGCTTCGACGGGATCCGGGACTGTGAACACTGAAGCTTTCTTT.

This clonotype was counted many times. J is TRBJ1-1 and V is TRBV27, with no clear D. The V gene lost 6 bases and the J gene lost 0 bases, with 8 bases spanning the gap. This CDR3 spans 13 amino acids. Per germline, CDR1 MNHEY and CDR2 SMNVEV (reference sequence). The CDR3 region is CASRSGLNTEAFF. The CDR3 nucleotides are TGTGCCAGCAGGTCGGGTTTGAACACTGAAGCTTTCTTT.

The count of this clonotype is one. The chain combines TRBV20-1 with TRBJ1-2; D unclear. The CDR3 spans 13 residues. CDR1 and CDR2 from the germline V gene are DFQATT and SNEGSKA (reference sequence). V was clipped by 6 bases and J by 4 bases, with 15 bases between them. The CDR3, as DNA: TGCAGTGCCCCCCAGTTTTTGGGCTATGGCTACACCTTC. Encoded protein: CSAPQFLGYGYTF.

This clonotype was recorded many times. The J gene is TRBJ1-4, the V gene TRBV10-3, with D unclear. CDR1 and CDR2 from the germline V gene are ENHRY and SYGVKD. Deletions cut 3 bases from V and 7 bases from J, with 18 bases between. The CDR3 sequence is 16 residues long. In DNA, the CDR3 is TGTGCCATCAGTGACCCCAAGGCTGGGGTTGGTGAAAAACTGTTTTTT. Encoded protein: CAISDPKAGVGEKLFF.